This is a list of T cell receptor beta chains from one sample in a study of cytomegalovirus exposure and HLA in healthy donors. Assay: immunoSEQ multiplex PCR; the TCRdb copy retains only in-frame clones and omits some. The sample table sets out some 200,000 clones. The sequenced sample consisted of PBMCs. These receptors all stem from a boy aged 5 to 17 in good health and CMV-seronegative. Each CDR3 is given with its conserved first and last residue. D genes are given only for firm matches.

CDR3: CAWSHSTGTGPQHF
DNA: TGTGCCTGGAGCCACTCCACAGGGACGGGGCCCCAGCATTTT
D: NA
V: TRBV30
J: TRBJ1-5

CDR3: CASSPDSDYGYTF
DNA: TGTGCCAGCAGTCCGGACAGCGACTATGGCTACACCTTC
D: NA
V: TRBV2
J: TRBJ1-2

CDR3: CASSMAGARGTEAFF
DNA: TGTGCCAGTTCTATGGCGGGGGCGCGGGGCACTGAAGCTTTCTTT
D: NA
V: TRBV28
J: TRBJ1-1

CDR3: CASSPGTIAVTQYF
DNA: TGTGCCAGCTCACCAGGGACTATTGCAGTTACGCAGTATTTT
D: TRBD2
V: TRBV18
J: TRBJ2-3

CDR3: CASSSPPGGLAGDYTGELFF
DNA: TGTGCCAGCAGCTCCCCCCCGGGAGGTCTAGCGGGGGACTACACCGGGGAGCTGTTTTTT
D: TRBD2
V: TRBV9
J: TRBJ2-2

CDR3: CATSRESSTGNQPQHF
DNA: TGTGCCACCAGCCGCGAATCTTCGACAGGGAATCAGCCCCAGCATTTT
D: TRBD1
V: TRBV15
J: TRBJ1-5

CDR3: CASSLTGHNTDTQYF
DNA: TGTGCCAGCTCTCTAACGGGACACAACACAGATACGCAGTATTTT
D: NA
V: TRBV18
J: TRBJ2-3

CDR3: CASSLPTMSGGINTGELFF
DNA: TGTGCCAGCAGTTTACCGACTATGAGCGGGGGAATTAACACCGGGGAGCTGTTTTTT
D: TRBD2
V: TRBV27
J: TRBJ2-2

CDR3: CASVQGGTDTQYF
DNA: TGTGCCAGCGTCCAGGGGGGCACAGATACGCAGTATTTT
D: TRBD1
V: TRBV6-6
J: TRBJ2-3

CDR3: CASSAGDLPNEQYF
DNA: TGTGCCAGCAGCGCCGGAGACCTCCCAAACGAGCAGTACTTC
D: NA
V: TRBV9
J: TRBJ2-7

CDR3: CASSARQGSWTEAFF
DNA: TGTGCCAGCAGTGCACGACAGGGTTCTTGGACTGAAGCTTTCTTT
D: TRBD1
V: TRBV25-1
J: TRBJ1-1

CDR3: CASSQGTDGNQPQHF
DNA: TGTGCCAGCAGTCAAGGGACAGATGGCAATCAGCCCCAGCATTTT
D: TRBD1
V: TRBV6-6
J: TRBJ1-5

CDR3: CASSSANAATDTQYF
DNA: TGCGCCAGCAGCTCAGCGAACGCTGCCACAGATACGCAGTATTTT
D: NA
V: TRBV5-1
J: TRBJ2-3

CDR3: CASSTASGGGETQYF
DNA: TGTGCCAGCAGCACTGCTAGCGGGGGGGGAGAGACCCAGTACTTC
D: TRBD2
V: TRBV7-2
J: TRBJ2-5

CDR3: CASSQDQGRGRADTQYF
DNA: TGCGCCAGCAGCCAAGATCAAGGCAGGGGGCGCGCAGATACGCAGTATTTT
D: TRBD1
V: TRBV4-1
J: TRBJ2-3

CDR3: CAWSVDRGLSGYTF
DNA: TGTGCCTGGAGTGTTGACAGGGGGCTTAGTGGCTACACCTTC
D: TRBD1
V: TRBV30
J: TRBJ1-2

CDR3: CASSAQGWGTEAFF
DNA: TGTGCCAGTAGCGCACAGGGATGGGGGACTGAAGCTTTCTTT
D: NA
V: TRBV19
J: TRBJ1-1

CDR3: CASSLLGAGETDTQYF
DNA: TGTGCCAGCAGCTTGTTGGGAGCGGGGGAAACAGATACGCAGTATTTT
D: TRBD2
V: TRBV5-4
J: TRBJ2-3

CDR3: CARSLEGHRWGGYTF
DNA: TGTGCCAGAAGCTTGGAGGGACATCGATGGGGTGGCTACACCTTC
D: NA
V: TRBV5-3
J: TRBJ1-2

CDR3: CASFPDRENTEAFF
DNA: TGCGCCAGCTTCCCCGACAGGGAGAACACTGAAGCTTTCTTT
D: TRBD1
V: TRBV5-1
J: TRBJ1-1

CDR3: CATDRGPYEQYF
DNA: TGTGCCACCGATAGAGGGCCCTACGAGCAGTACTTC
D: NA
V: TRBV6-1
J: TRBJ2-7

CDR3: CASSLGGGAFGITGNTIYF
DNA: TGTGCCAGCAGCTTAGGAGGGGGAGCGTTCGGGATTACTGGAAACACCATATATTTT
D: NA
V: TRBV13
J: TRBJ1-3

CDR3: CASSDPRQGLEEQFF
DNA: TGTGCCAGCAGTGACCCTCGACAGGGTCTGGAAGAGCAGTTCTTC
D: TRBD1
V: TRBV2
J: TRBJ2-1

CDR3: CASGGTATNEKLFF
DNA: TGTGCCAGTGGAGGGACGGCAACTAATGAAAAACTGTTTTTT
D: NA
V: TRBV19
J: TRBJ1-4

CDR3: CASSISGGSTEAFF
DNA: TGTGCCAGTAGTATATCGGGGGGAAGCACTGAAGCTTTCTTT
D: NA
V: TRBV19
J: TRBJ1-1

CDR3: CASTLSRSRITDTQYF
DNA: TGTGCCAGTACCCTTTCGCGTTCTAGGATCACAGATACGCAGTATTTT
D: NA
V: TRBV5-4
J: TRBJ2-3

CDR3: CASSWGGGYTF
DNA: TGTGCCAGCAGTTGGGGAGGGGGCTACACCTTC
D: NA
V: TRBV27
J: TRBJ1-2

CDR3: CASSLGGYTQYF
DNA: TGTGCCAGCAGCTTGGGGGGTTATACGCAGTATTTT
D: NA
V: TRBV11-2
J: TRBJ2-3

CDR3: CASSSNTEAFF
DNA: TGTGCCAGCAGCTCGAACACTGAAGCTTTCTTT
D: NA
V: TRBV6-5
J: TRBJ1-1

CDR3: CASSLAVPPQHF
DNA: TGTGCCAGCAGTTTAGCGGTCCCGCCCCAGCATTTT
D: NA
V: TRBV28
J: TRBJ1-5

CDR3: CASSRQGSAYTF
DNA: TGTGCCAGCAGCAGACAGGGCTCGGCCTACACCTTC
D: TRBD1
V: TRBV7-2
J: TRBJ1-2

CDR3: CASGRGDRGSNEQYF
DNA: TGTGCCAGCGGTAGGGGGGACAGGGGGTCGAACGAGCAGTACTTC
D: TRBD1
V: TRBV5-4
J: TRBJ2-7

CDR3: CASSRERTGVDEQFF
DNA: TGTGCCAGCAGTAGAGAAAGGACAGGAGTCGATGAGCAGTTCTTC
D: TRBD1
V: TRBV2
J: TRBJ2-1

CDR3: CASSTREVRYGETQYF
DNA: TGTGCCAGCAGCACGAGGGAAGTAAGATACGGAGAGACCCAGTACTTC
D: NA
V: TRBV7-8
J: TRBJ2-5

CDR3: CASSVTGLALETQYF
DNA: TGTGCCAGCAGTGTTACTGGACTAGCTTTAGAGACCCAGTACTTC
D: TRBD2
V: TRBV2
J: TRBJ2-5

CDR3: CASTVQGRDTEAFF
DNA: TGTGCCAGTACTGTACAGGGCCGGGACACTGAAGCTTTCTTT
D: NA
V: TRBV19
J: TRBJ1-1

CDR3: CASSSEGTRYEQYF
DNA: TGTGCCAGCAGTTCGGAGGGGACGAGGTACGAGCAGTACTTC
D: NA
V: TRBV27
J: TRBJ2-7

CDR3: CASRILDGDYGYTF
DNA: TGTGCCAGCAGGATCCTCGACGGGGACTATGGCTACACCTTC
D: NA
V: TRBV6-5
J: TRBJ1-2

CDR3: CASSPVPGTGDYGYTF
DNA: TGTGCCAGCAGCCCGGTCCCCGGGACAGGGGACTATGGCTACACCTTC
D: TRBD1
V: TRBV7-9
J: TRBJ1-2

CDR3: CASRASTDEQYF
DNA: TGTGCCAGCAGGGCGAGTACAGACGAGCAGTACTTC
D: NA
V: TRBV6-5
J: TRBJ2-7

CDR3: CASSRLGQGSYEQYF
DNA: TGTGCCAGCAGCCGGCTGGGACAGGGTAGCTACGAGCAGTACTTC
D: TRBD1
V: TRBV4-2
J: TRBJ2-7

CDR3: CASSEGQSWNEQFF
DNA: TGTGCCAGCAGTGAGGGACAAAGTTGGAATGAGCAGTTCTTC
D: NA
V: TRBV6-1
J: TRBJ2-1

CDR3: CASSPLGQSNYGYTF
DNA: TGTGCCAGCAGCCCCCTCGGACAGAGTAACTATGGCTACACCTTC
D: NA
V: TRBV7-2
J: TRBJ1-2

CDR3: CASSEQLGGEHGYTF
DNA: TGTGCCAGCAGTGAACAATTAGGAGGGGAGCATGGCTACACCTTC
D: NA
V: TRBV6-1
J: TRBJ1-2

CDR3: CASRGRSYEQYF
DNA: TGTGCCAGCCGGGGTCGCTCCTACGAGCAGTACTTC
D: NA
V: TRBV11-2
J: TRBJ2-7

CDR3: CASSFIRGGLNTEAFF
DNA: TGTGCCAGCAGCTTCATAAGGGGCGGACTGAACACTGAAGCTTTCTTT
D: NA
V: TRBV11-2
J: TRBJ1-1

CDR3: CASSFAGGNLKF
DNA: NA
D: NA
V: TRBV13
J: TRBJ2-3

CDR3: CASSSAGQGAATEAFF
DNA: TGTGCCAGCAGCTCAGCCGGACAGGGGGCGGCCACTGAAGCTTTCTTT
D: TRBD1
V: TRBV11-1
J: TRBJ1-1